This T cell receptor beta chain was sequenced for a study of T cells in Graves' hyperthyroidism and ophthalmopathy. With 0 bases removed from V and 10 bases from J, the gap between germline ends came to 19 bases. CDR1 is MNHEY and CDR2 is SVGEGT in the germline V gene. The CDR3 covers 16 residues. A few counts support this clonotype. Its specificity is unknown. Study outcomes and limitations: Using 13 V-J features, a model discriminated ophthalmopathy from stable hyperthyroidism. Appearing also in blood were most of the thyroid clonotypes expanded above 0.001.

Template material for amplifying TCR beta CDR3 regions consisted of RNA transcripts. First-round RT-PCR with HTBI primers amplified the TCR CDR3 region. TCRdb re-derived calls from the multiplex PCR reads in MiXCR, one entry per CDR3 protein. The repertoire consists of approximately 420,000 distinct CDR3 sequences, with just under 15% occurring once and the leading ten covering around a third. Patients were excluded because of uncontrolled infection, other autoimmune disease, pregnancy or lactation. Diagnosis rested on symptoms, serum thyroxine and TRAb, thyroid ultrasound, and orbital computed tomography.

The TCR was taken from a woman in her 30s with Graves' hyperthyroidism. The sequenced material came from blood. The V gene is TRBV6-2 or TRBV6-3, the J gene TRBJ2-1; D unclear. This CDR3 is CASSYSSRDFLGEQFF. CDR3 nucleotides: TGTGCCAGCAGTTACTCGAGTAGAGACTTCCTCGGGGAGCAGTTCTTC.